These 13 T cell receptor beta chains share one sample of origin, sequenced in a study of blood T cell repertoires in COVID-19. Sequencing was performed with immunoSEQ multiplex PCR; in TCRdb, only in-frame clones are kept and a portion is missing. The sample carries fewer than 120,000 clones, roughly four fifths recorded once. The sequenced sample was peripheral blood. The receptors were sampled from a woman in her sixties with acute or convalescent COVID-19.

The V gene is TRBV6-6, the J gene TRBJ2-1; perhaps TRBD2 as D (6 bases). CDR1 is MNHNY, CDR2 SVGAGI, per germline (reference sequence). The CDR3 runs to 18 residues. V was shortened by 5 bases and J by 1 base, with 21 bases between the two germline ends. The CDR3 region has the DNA TGTGCCAGCAGTCCGTCTTGGCGGGGAGCTGGTTCCTACAATGAGCAGTTCTTC. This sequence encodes CASSPSWRGAGSYNEQFF.

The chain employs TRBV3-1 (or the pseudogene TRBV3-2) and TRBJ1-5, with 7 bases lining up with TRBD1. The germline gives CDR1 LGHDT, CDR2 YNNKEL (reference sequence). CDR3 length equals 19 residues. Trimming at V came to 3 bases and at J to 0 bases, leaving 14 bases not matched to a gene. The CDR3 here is CASSQRLPVGTASNQPQHF. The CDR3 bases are TGTGCCAGCAGCCAGCGTCTTCCCGTCGGGACAGCTAGCAATCAGCCCCAGCATTTT.

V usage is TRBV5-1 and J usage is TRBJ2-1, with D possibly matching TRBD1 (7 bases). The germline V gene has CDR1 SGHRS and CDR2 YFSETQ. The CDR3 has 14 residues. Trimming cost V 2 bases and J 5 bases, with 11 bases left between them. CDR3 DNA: TGCGCCAGCAGCTTCAGGGGGGAGGACAATGAGCAGTTCTTC. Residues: CASSFRGEDNEQFF.

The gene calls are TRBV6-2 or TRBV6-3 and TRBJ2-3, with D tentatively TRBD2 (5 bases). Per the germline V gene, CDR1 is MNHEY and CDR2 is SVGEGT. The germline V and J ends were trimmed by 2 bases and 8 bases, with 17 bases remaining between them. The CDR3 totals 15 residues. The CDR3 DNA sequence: TGTGCCAGCAGTTACATTAGAGGAGGATTCGGTACGCAGTATTTT. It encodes CASSYIRGGFGTQYF.

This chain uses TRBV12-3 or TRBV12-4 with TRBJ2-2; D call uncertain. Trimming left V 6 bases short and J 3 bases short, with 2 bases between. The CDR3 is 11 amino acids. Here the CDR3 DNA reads TGTGCCAGCAGCTACACCGGGGAGCTGTTTTTT. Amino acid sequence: CASSYTGELFF.

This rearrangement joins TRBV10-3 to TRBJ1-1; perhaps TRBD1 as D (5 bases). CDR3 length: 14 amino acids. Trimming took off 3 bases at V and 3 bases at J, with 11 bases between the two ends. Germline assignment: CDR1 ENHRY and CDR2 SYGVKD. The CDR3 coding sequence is TGTGCCATCAGTGACAGGGTTGTGGACACTGAAGCTTTCTTT. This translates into CAISDRVVDTEAFF.

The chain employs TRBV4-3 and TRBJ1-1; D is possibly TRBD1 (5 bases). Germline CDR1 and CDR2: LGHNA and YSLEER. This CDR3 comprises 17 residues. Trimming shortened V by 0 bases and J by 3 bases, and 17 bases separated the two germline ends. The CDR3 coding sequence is TGCGCCAGCAGCCAAGATTCAGGAGCAGGGCGAGACACTGAAGCTTTCTTT. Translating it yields CASSQDSGAGRDTEAFF.

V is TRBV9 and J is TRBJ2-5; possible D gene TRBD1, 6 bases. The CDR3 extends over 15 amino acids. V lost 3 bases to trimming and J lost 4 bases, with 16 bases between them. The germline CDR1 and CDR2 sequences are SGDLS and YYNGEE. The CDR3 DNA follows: TGTGCCAGCAGCGGAGCCGGGTCCAGGGGAGAGACCCAGTACTTC. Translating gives CASSGAGSRGETQYF.

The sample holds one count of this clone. The CDR3 DNA sequence: TGCGCCAGCAGCAAAGGGGGACTAGCAAATACAGATACGCAGTATTTT. Amino acids: CASSKGGLANTDTQYF. This sequence joins TRBV4-3 and TRBJ2-3; 9 bases are shared with TRBD2. Trimming removed 5 bases from V and 3 bases from J; junction bases left unmatched: 9. Germline V lookup: CDR1 LGHNA, CDR2 YSLEER. The CDR3 sequence is 16 residues long.

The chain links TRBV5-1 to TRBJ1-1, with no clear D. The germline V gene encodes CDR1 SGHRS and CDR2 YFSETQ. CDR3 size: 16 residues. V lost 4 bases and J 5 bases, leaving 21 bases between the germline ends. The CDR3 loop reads CASSLDSAGRGTEAFF. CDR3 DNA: TGCGCCAGCAGCCTAGATTCGGCGGGCCGCGGTACTGAAGCTTTCTTT. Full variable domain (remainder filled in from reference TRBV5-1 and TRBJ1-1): KAGVTQTPRYLIKTRGQQVTLSCSPISGHRSVSWYQQTPGQGLQFLFEYFSETQRNKGNFPGRFSGRQFSNSRSEMNVSTLELGDSALYLCASSLDSAGRGTEAFFGQGTRLTVV.

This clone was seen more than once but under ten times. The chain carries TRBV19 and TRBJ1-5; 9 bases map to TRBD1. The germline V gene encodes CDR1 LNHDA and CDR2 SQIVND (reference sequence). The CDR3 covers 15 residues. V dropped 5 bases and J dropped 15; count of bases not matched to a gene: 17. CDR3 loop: CASSARQGETNWRHF. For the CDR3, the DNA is TGTGCCAGTAGTGCCCGACAGGGGGAGACAAATTGGAGGCATTTT.

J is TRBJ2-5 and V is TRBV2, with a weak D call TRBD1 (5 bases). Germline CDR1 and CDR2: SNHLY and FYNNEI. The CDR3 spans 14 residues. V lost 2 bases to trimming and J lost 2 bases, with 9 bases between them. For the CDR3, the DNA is TGTGCCAGCAGTGAATTGACAGCTCAAGAGACCCAGTACTTC. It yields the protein CASSELTAQETQYF.

The CDR3 loop reads CASSRPGLAANTGELFF. The CDR3 DNA is TGTGCCAGCAGCCGACCCGGACTAGCGGCGAACACCGGGGAGCTGTTTTTT. The genes are TRBV6-6 and TRBJ2-2; TRBD2 matches 10 bases. Germline assignment: CDR1 MNHNY and CDR2 SVGAGI (reference sequence). This CDR3 contains 17 residues. Trimming took 6 bases from V and 0 from J; bases not matched to a gene: 7.